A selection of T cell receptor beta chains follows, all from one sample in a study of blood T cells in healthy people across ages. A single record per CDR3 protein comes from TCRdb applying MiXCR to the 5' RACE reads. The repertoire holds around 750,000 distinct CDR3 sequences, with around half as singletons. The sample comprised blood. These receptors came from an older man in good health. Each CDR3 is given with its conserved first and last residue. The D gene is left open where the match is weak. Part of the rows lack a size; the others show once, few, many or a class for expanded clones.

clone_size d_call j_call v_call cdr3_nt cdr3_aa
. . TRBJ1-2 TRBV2 TGTGCCCGCCGGGACACATTCCCAACTAACTATGGCTACACCTTC CARRDTFPTNYGYTF
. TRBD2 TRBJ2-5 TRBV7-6 TGTGCCAGCAGCCGGGAGGGCCGGGAGACCCAGTACTTC CASSREGRETQYF
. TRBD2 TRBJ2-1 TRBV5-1 TGCGCCAGCAGCTTCGGGACTAGCGTCGATGAGCAGTTCTTC CASSFGTSVDEQFF
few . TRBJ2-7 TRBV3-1 TGTGCCAGCAGCCAACAGGGTGTGGACGAGCAGTACTTC CASSQQGVDEQYF
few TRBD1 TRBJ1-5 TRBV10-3 TGTGCCATCAGTGACCGGACAGGAAATCAGCCCCAGCATTTT CAISDRTGNQPQHF
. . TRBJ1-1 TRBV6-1 TGTGCCAGCAGTGAAACAGGGAGGAACACTGAAGCTTTCTTT CASSETGRNTEAFF
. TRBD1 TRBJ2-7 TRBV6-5 TGTGCCAGCAGTTACTCCGGGACAGGGCTAGTAGAGCAGTACTTC CASSYSGTGLVEQYF
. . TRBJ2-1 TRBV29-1 TGCAGCGTTGGTACTAACGGGCCCTCCTCCTACAATGAGCAGTTCTTC CSVGTNGPSSYNEQFF
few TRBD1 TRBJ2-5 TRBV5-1 TGCGCCAGCAGCTTTTCGACAGGGGGGGACCAAGAGACCCAGTACTTC CASSFSTGGDQETQYF
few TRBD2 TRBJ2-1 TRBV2 TGTGCCTCCGGGACTAGGCTGAATGAGCAGTTCTTC CASGTRLNEQFF
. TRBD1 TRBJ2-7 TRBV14 TGTGCCAGCAGCCAGACAGGGGGCAAGCAGTACTTC CASSQTGGKQYF
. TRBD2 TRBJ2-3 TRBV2 TGTGCCAGCAGGGGGCTAGCGGGAGGCAGATACGCGTATTTT CASRGLAGGRYAYF
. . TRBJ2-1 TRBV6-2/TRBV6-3 TGTGCCAGCAGTTACTCTCGGGCGTGGGGGCCCCTCTACAATGAGCAGTTCTTC CASSYSRAWGPLYNEQFF
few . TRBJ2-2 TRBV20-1 TGCAGTGCTCGGACTAATCCTACCGGGGAGCTGTTTTTT CSARTNPTGELFF
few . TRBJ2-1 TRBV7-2 TGTGCCAGCAGCTTAGAGGGGGGCTTCTCCTACAATGAGCAGTTCTTC CASSLEGGFSYNEQFF
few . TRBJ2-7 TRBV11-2 TGTGCCAGCAGCTTAGGGGGGGCAAATTCGCACGAGCAGTACTTC CASSLGGANSHEQYF
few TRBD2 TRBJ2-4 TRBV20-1 TGCAGTGGTAGGGACTACCTAGCCAAAAACATTCAGTACTTC CSGRDYLAKNIQYF
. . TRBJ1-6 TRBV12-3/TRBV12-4 TGTGCCAGCAGTTTTGGTTCCGGGAGCGAATCACCCCTCCACTTT CASSFGSGSESPLHF
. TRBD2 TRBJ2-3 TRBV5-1 TGCGCCAGCAGCTTACCGACTAGCAGGAGAATAAGGGATACGCAGTATTTT CASSLPTSRRIRDTQYF
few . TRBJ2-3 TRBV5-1 TGCGCCAGCAGCTTGGGGGACGCGACGGGATACGCGTATTTT CASSLGDATGYAYF
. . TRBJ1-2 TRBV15 TGTGCCACCAGCAGAGATCGGGCAGGCTATGGCTACACCTTC CATSRDRAGYGYTF
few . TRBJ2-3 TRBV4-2 TGTGCCAGCAGCCAAGGAGGTAGCGCGGGTACGCAGTATTTT CASSQGGSAGTQYF
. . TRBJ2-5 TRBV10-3 TGTGCCATCAGTGGGGGGACCCATGGGCCACAAGAGACCCAGTACTTC CAISGGTHGPQETQYF
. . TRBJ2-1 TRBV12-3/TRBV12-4 TGTACCAGCAGCTTCGTGGGGTACGAGCAGTTCTTC CTSSFVGYEQFF
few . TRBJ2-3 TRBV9 TGTGCCAGCAGCGTAGCTACGGGGTTAGATACGCAGTATTTT CASSVATGLDTQYF
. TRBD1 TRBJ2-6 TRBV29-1 TGCAGCGTTGGAGACAGGGGGAGTGGGGCCAACGTCCTGACTTTC CSVGDRGSGANVLTF
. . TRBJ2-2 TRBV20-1 TGCAGTGCTAGAGATCGGCCCGGGGAGCTGTTTTTT CSARDRPGELFF
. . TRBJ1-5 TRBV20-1 TGCAGTGCTAGCGAGGGGGGCAATCAGCCCCAGCATTTT CSASEGGNQPQHF
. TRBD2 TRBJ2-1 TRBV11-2 TGTGCCAGCAGCTTATCGGCGGGAGGAATCAATGAGCAGTTCTTC CASSLSAGGINEQFF
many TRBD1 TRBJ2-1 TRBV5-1 TGCGCCAGCAGCCCTGGACAGGGGTGGAATGAGCAGTTCTTC CASSPGQGWNEQFF